This TCR beta chain comes out of a study of Graves' ophthalmopathy and Graves' hyperthyroidism (dated by TCRdb to the late 2010s). Notes on the research overall: Peripheral blood was collected at initial diagnosis, before any treatment. TCR beta repertoire signatures were used to distinguish Graves' ophthalmopathy from Graves' hyperthyroidism and to predict progression to ophthalmopathy. In total, 135 blood samples were TCR-sequenced: around 42 ophthalmopathy, roughly 80 hyperthyroidism and about 17 hyperthyroidism-to-ophthalmopathy patients. To explore V-J signatures distinguishing ophthalmopathy from hyperthyroidism, a discovery set of roughly 98 patients (about 44 ophthalmopathy, over 55 stable hyperthyroidism) was enrolled. An independent validation cohort comprised around 19 hyperthyroidism patients and roughly 15 patients who later progressed from hyperthyroidism to ophthalmopathy. In roughly six hyperthyroidism patients, the T-cell repertoire of thyroid tissue was compared with the T-cell repertoire of blood. Following sampling, methimazole starting at 30 mg daily was administered to hyperthyroidism patients, and high-dose intravenous methylprednisolone was administered to ophthalmopathy patients. The roughly 100 discovery patients were divided at random into training and test sets in a 7:3 ratio.

Hyperthyroidism was considered stable if no progression to ophthalmopathy occurred within 18 months of follow-up. The hyperthyroidism patients were 18 to 65 years old and newly diagnosed, with a disease duration of less than 2 months. Patients with other autoimmune diseases, uncontrolled infections, pregnancy or lactation were excluded from the study. Diagnosis relied on clinical symptoms, serum thyroxine, TRAb, thyroid ultrasound and orbital computed tomography. PBMCs were isolated from 7.5 to 10 ml of fresh peripheral blood by Ficoll-Paque density gradient centrifugation. Trizol reagent was used to extract the total RNA, and its quality was then checked on an Agilent 2100 Bioanalyzer. General study outcomes and caveats: Most of the expanded thyroid clonotypes with a frequency above 0.001 were also detected in blood, and it was suggested that the thyroid immune response may be reflected by blood repertoires. No statistical method was used to predetermine the sample size, and group allocation was not hidden from the investigators. In cross-validation, the 13-signature model distinguished ophthalmopathy from stable hyperthyroidism with approximately 85% sensitivity and approximately 81% specificity, and in the test set the corresponding values were approximately 79% and 70%. In validation, the model predicted ophthalmopathy progression with 55% to 71% sensitivity and roughly 78% specificity; more than ten predicted patients were CT-confirmed with GO in a median of around 6 months.

For repertoire sequencing, the TCR beta CDR3 regions were amplified from RNA transcripts. A first-round RT-PCR used HTBI primers with the Qiagen OneStep RT-PCR kit, followed by a second-round multiplex PCR, size selection and purification. Libraries were sequenced on an Illumina HiSeq2000 using paired-end 100 bp reads. Per the authors' processing: SOAPnuke was used for read processing, and reads with adapters, uncalled bases, a mean Phred below 15, or no exact constant-primer or identifier match were discarded. High-quality paired reads were merged with COPE v1.2.5. Clonotypes were defined as unique nucleotide sequences and were aligned to IMGT TRB V, D and J references using MiTCR v1.1. The analysis was limited to V-J combinations with a frequency above 0.0001, which together covered roughly 99% of the repertoires. A TCR clonal expansion and chaos score per V-J combination was defined as the ratio of F50 clonal expansion to chaos observed in the TCRdist matrix. Welch's t-statistics and random forest were used to reduce features to more than ten V-J combinations, which were fed into a naive Bayes classifier. The similarity between thyroid and blood repertoires was quantified using the Morisita-Horn index. TCRdb reanalyzed the raw reads on its own, using fastp at Q25 for trimming and MiXCR for clone calling, and kept in-frame beta chains. Here each entry gathers all rows of one CDR3 protein and keeps the most common genes and DNA. These V and J calls originate from TCRdb's pipeline instead of the authors' own analysis. Recorded for this sample are hundreds of thousands of distinct CDR3 sequences; 22% of them occurred a single time. The ten largest clones take up approximately 6.9% of the sample.

The CDR3 starts with the cysteine, ends with the phenylalanine, and has 16 residues. The entry retains the CDR3 DNA only, 48 bases that are in frame from base 1. V lost 3 bases and J lost 3 bases, and the count of bases not matched to a germline gene is 8. CDR1 and CDR2, per the germline V gene, are MNHEY and SVGAGI. In the case of this clonotype: The antigen this receptor binds is unknown. No per-base quality is available; no much larger clone lies one base away.

Sequencing input: peripheral blood. The TCR was taken from a woman younger than 35 with stable Graves' hyperthyroidism. Some clones in this sample may be carry-over from other donors' samples. Donor details come from another sample of the same person, matched by shared clones. The rearranged chain carries TRBV6-5 and TRBJ2-5, with 9 junctional bases fitting TRBD1. The nucleotide sequence is given as TGTGCCAGCAGTTATTCCGGGACAGGGTACGAAGAGACCCAGTACTTC. Its product reads: CASSYSGTGYEETQYF.